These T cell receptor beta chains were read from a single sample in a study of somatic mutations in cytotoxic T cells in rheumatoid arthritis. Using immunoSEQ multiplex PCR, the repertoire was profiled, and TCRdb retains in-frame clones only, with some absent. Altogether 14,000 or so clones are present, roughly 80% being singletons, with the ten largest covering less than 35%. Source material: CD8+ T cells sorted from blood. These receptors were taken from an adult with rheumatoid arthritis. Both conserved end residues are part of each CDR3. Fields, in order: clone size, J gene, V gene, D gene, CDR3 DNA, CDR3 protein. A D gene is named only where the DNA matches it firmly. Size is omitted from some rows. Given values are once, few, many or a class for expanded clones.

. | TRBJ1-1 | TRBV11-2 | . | TGTGCCAGCACCGATGGCCCGGGTGGAACTGAAGCTTTCTTT | CASTDGPGGTEAFF
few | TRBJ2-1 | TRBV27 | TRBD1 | TGTGCCAGCAGTCCGGACAGGGGCAATGAGCAGTTCTTC | CASSPDRGNEQFF
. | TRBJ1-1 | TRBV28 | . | TGTGCCGGCGCCCGGACAGATACTGAAGCTTTCTTT | CAGARTDTEAFF
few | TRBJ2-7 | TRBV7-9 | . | TGTGCCAGCGGAACACAGGAATCCTACGAGCAGTACTTC | CASGTQESYEQYF
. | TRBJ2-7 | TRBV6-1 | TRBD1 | TGTGCCAGCAGTGAAGTGGGGACAGGTTCGGACTACGAGCAGTACTTC | CASSEVGTGSDYEQYF
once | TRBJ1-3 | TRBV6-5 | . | TGTGCCAGCAGTTACGGGATGAGCTCTGGAAACACCATATATTTT | CASSYGMSSGNTIYF
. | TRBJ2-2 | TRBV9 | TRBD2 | TGTGCCAGCAGCGTAAGCGGGGGGATTTCCGGGGAGCTGTTTTTT | CASSVSGGISGELFF
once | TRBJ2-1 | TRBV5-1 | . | TGCGCCAGCAGCTTAAACAATGAGCAGTTCTTC | CASSLNNEQFF
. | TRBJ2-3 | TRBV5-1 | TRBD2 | TGCGCCAGCAGCTTCCCGGGACTAAAGAGCACAGATACGCAGTATTTT | CASSFPGLKSTDTQYF
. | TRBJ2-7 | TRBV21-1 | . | TGTGCCAGCAGCAAAGAAGGACTAGCCTACGAGCAGTACTTC | CASSKEGLAYEQYF
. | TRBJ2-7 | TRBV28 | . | TGTGCCAGCAGTATCTACAGCTACGAGCAGTACTTC | CASSIYSYEQYF
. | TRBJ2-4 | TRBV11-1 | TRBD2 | TGTGCCAGCAGCCCGGGGGGGGAGCTAGCCAAAAACATTCAGTACTTC | CASSPGGELAKNIQYF
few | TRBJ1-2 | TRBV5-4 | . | TGTGCCAGCAGCCTACCTCGAAAAGATGGCTACACCTTC | CASSLPRKDGYTF